What follows are 17 T cell receptor beta chains derived from one specimen sequenced in a study of read filtering for tumor transcriptome and immune sequencing. The library was built from 400 ng RNA with molecular barcoded adaptors for alpha/delta and beta/gamma chains. TCRdb passed the reads through MiXCR, listing each CDR3 protein once. The data contain some 48,000 distinct CDR3 sequences, roughly a fifth of them seen just once; the ten biggest clones take up roughly 15%. Input material: a population of CD138-negative cells sorted from bone marrow. These receptors all stem from a donor at least 40 years old with multiple myeloma.

This clonotype was recorded at least ten times. The chain uses TRBV6-5 and TRBJ2-7, with 7 bases fitting TRBD1. This CDR3 has 13 amino acids. The V segment lost 6 bases and the J segment 6 bases; nucleotides outside the gene matches: 8. CDR1 and CDR2 (germline): MNHEY, SVGAGI. The CDR3 reads CASREPQGIEQYF. The CDR3 region has the DNA TGTGCCAGCAGGGAACCACAGGGGATCGAGCAGTACTTC.

The sample holds many counts of this clonotype. The chain couples TRBV4-3 to TRBJ2-5; 8 nucleotides agree with TRBD1. CDR3 size: 16 residues. V gave up 2 bases and J gave up 5 bases; unmatched junction bases: 10. CDR1 and CDR2 (germline): LGHNA, YSLEER. The CDR3 sequence: CASSQRTGRGMETQYF. The CDR3 DNA reads TGCGCCAGCAGCCAAAGGACAGGGCGCGGGATGGAGACCCAGTACTTC.

In regard to this clonotype: A read error may be the cause here, since a much bigger clone is one base away. The rearrangement uses TRBV20-1 and TRBJ1-5; D is perhaps TRBD1 (6 bases). The ends were cut back, 4 bases at V and 2 bases at J, with 15 bases in the middle. CDR3 length: 15 amino acids. Germline CDR1 reads DFQATT; CDR2 reads SNEGSKA (reference sequence). In DNA, the CDR3 is TGCAGTGCTATCCGAGGGGGGTCAGGCAATCAGCCCCAGCATTTT. Translating gives CSAIRGGSGNQPQHF.

This clonotype was counted only a few times. The J gene is TRBJ2-5, the V gene TRBV5-1; D uncertain. Trimming removed 7 bases at V and 0 bases at J, with 13 bases between. From germline, CDR1 is SGHRS and CDR2 YFSETQ. The CDR3 consists of 14 residues. The CDR3 spells CASFSGRNQETQYF. The CDR3 DNA reads as TGCGCCAGCTTTTCTGGGCGGAACCAAGAGACCCAGTACTTC.

This clonotype appeared a few times. V usage is TRBV25-1 and J usage is TRBJ1-5; 10 nucleotides align to TRBD1. This CDR3 is built from 14 residues. Germline values: CDR1 MGHDK, CDR2 SYGVNS. After removal of 3 bases from V and 5 bases from J, the junction contained 1 base not matched to a gene. The CDR3 protein is CASSETGGYQPQHF. Written as DNA, the CDR3 is TGTGCCAGCAGTGAGACAGGGGGCTATCAGCCCCAGCATTTT.

This clonotype was observed many times. This rearrangement joins TRBV10-3 to TRBJ2-3; D ambiguous. CDR3 length equals 15 residues. The germline V gene encodes CDR1 ENHRY and CDR2 SYGVKD. V dropped 5 bases and J dropped 2 bases, with 14 bases sitting between them. CDR3 nucleotides: TGTGCCATCAGTTCTGACATCCTCTACACAGATACGCAGTATTTT. Residues: CAISSDILYTDTQYF.

This clonotype appeared many times. Here the CDR3 reads CASSLTGATRWETQYF. Here the CDR3 DNA reads TGTGCCAGCAGTTTAACAGGGGCTACTAGATGGGAGACCCAGTACTTC. The gene calls are TRBV27 and TRBJ2-5; 7 bases fit TRBD1. This CDR3 comprises 16 residues. V gave up 2 bases and J gave up 5 bases; unmatched junction bases: 11. Germline CDR1 and CDR2: MNHEY and SMNVEV (reference sequence).

This clonotype was seen at least ten times. The gene calls are TRBV25-1 and TRBJ1-2; 12 positions agree with TRBD1. Germline CDR1 is MGHDK and CDR2 is SYGVNS. Losses at the gene ends were 2 bases for V and 3 bases for J; bases not matched to a gene: 4. The CDR3 is 16 amino acids. The CDR3 DNA reads TGTGCCAGCAGTGAAACCGGGACAGGGGGCGACTATGGCTACACCTTC. Its translation is CASSETGTGGDYGYTF.

On this clonotype itself: One junction end does not reproduce the germline sequence, and a read error may be involved. The rearrangement joins TRBV7-9 to TRBJ1-3; D gene unclear. This CDR3 contains 14 residues. Looked up from germline, CDR1 is SEHNR and CDR2 is FQNEAQ (reference sequence). CDR3 residues: CASSLGEIGNTMYF. The CDR3 DNA reads TGTGCCAGCAGCTTAGGAGAAATTGGAAACACCATGTATTTT.

The table lists this clonotype with many counts. The chain is built from TRBV12-3 or TRBV12-4 and TRBJ1-1; D might be TRBD1 (5 bases). Trimming shortened V by 6 bases and J by 0 bases, and 11 bases separated the two germline ends. The CDR3 runs to 14 residues. CDR3 amino acids: CASSSQVMNTEAFF. The CDR3 nucleotides read TGTGCCAGCAGCTCACAGGTGATGAACACTGAAGCTTTCTTT.

With respect to this clonotype: One junction end does not reproduce the germline sequence, and a read error may be involved. The chain uses TRBV11-3 and TRBJ1-2; D is ambiguous. CDR3 length: 15 residues. Germline V lookup: CDR1 SGHNT, CDR2 YENEEA. CDR3 region: CASSPRRDTNYGYAF. As DNA, the CDR3 is TGTGCCAGCAGCCCCCGGCGGGATACTAACTATGGCTACGCCTTC.

On this clonotype: A far larger clone differs by one base, so this is likely a read error. The chain combines TRBV11-2 with TRBJ2-1; D not resolved. V shed 0 bases and J shed 9 bases, with 9 bases lying between them. Germline assignment: CDR1 SGHAT and CDR2 FQNNGV. The CDR3 has 13 residues. The CDR3: CASSLDYSSEQFF. For the CDR3, the DNA is TGTGCCAGCAGCTTAGATTACAGTAGTGAGCAGTTCTTC.

This clonotype was found many times. V usage is TRBV7-8 and J usage is TRBJ2-3; possible D gene TRBD1, 5 bases. Deletions cut 1 base from V and 7 bases from J, with 9 bases between. The germline V gene has CDR1 SGHVS and CDR2 FQNEAQ. The CDR3 is 13 amino acids. CDR3 amino acids: CASSLGRANTQYF. Here the CDR3 DNA reads TGTGCCAGCAGCTTAGGCAGGGCGAATACGCAGTATTTT.

The table lists this clonotype with many counts. The chain recombines TRBV10-3 with TRBJ2-3, with 15 bases that match TRBD2. The CDR3 covers 17 residues. V was clipped by 6 bases and J by 2 bases; unmatched bases: 6. Germline V gives CDR1 ENHRY, CDR2 SYGVKD. CDR3 loop: CAISPGLAGGNTDTQYF. In DNA, the CDR3 is TGTGCCATCAGCCCCGGACTAGCGGGAGGGAACACAGATACGCAGTATTTT.

This clonotype was counted a few times. The chain is built from TRBV5-1 and TRBJ2-7; D tentatively fits TRBD1 or TRBD2 (7 bases each). Trimming removed 3 bases from V and 0 bases from J, with 25 bases in between. The V gene's germline CDR1 is SGHRS and CDR2 YFSETQ. This CDR3 spans 19 amino acids. This CDR3 is CASSSRGGPRGFSSYEQYF. The CDR3 nucleotides are TGCGCCAGCAGCTCGAGGGGGGGCCCCAGGGGGTTCAGCTCCTACGAGCAGTACTTC.

The chain joins TRBV11-2 to TRBJ2-3; 8 nucleotides match TRBD1. Trimming cost V 5 bases and J 4 bases; bases outside gene matches: 5. This CDR3 is 14 amino acids long. Looked up from germline, CDR1 is SGHAT and CDR2 is FQNNGV. The CDR3 sequence is CASSPGGWSDTQYF. The CDR3 nucleotides read TGTGCCAGCAGCCCAGGGGGCTGGTCAGATACGCAGTATTTT. Based on the CDR3 plus reference TRBV11-2 and TRBJ2-3, the full variable domain is EAGVAQSPRYKIIEKRQSVAFWCNPISGHATLYWYQQILGQGPKLLIQFQNNGVVDDSQLPKDRFSAERLKGVDSTLKIQPAKLEDSAVYLCASSPGGWSDTQYFGPGTRLTVL.

This clonotype was counted at least ten times. The chain recombines TRBV7-2 with TRBJ2-1; 7 bases agree with TRBD1. Unmatched junction bases numbered 2, after V lost 1 base and J lost 2 bases. Germline lookup yields CDR1 SGHTA and CDR2 FQGNSA. The CDR3 extends over 15 amino acids. CDR3 sequence reads: CASSLEGATYNEQFF. In nucleotides, the CDR3 is TGTGCCAGCAGCTTAGAGGGGGCTACCTACAATGAGCAGTTCTTC.